This T cell receptor beta chain came from a study of blood T cells in healthy people across ages. Study-wide results and caveats: The recorded TCR beta diversity per million T cells decreased in a roughly linear manner with age.

The V segment lost 8 bases and the J segment 5 bases; nucleotides outside the gene matches: 8. The CDR3 length is 14 residues. Germline-derived CDR1 and CDR2 are LNHNV and YYDKDF (reference sequence). Points on this clonotype: Antigen unknown.

Primed by a sample-barcoded 5' primer and a J-beta primer mix, a second PCR proceeded for about 7 to 11 cycles. A single record per CDR3 protein comes from TCRdb applying MiXCR to the 5' RACE reads. The data contain over 600,000 distinct CDR3 sequences, more than 35% of them seen just once; the ten biggest clones take up around a sixth. V is TRBV15 and J is TRBJ2-2; TRBD1 matches 7 bases. Sequences were obtained from blood. This TCR was recovered from a man older than 75 in good health. As DNA, the CDR3 is TGTGCCACCCGACAGGGATTCGGAACCGGGGAGCTGTTTTTT. It encodes CATRQGFGTGELFF.